This record looks at one T cell receptor (beta chain) sequence and its context. Its cognate antigen has yet to be identified. The sample holds no much larger clone one base away, and base qualities are not on file. This record belongs to a study of CD8 T cells in Susac syndrome (dated by TCRdb to the late 2010s). About the study as a whole: The study used repertoire sequencing to test whether antigen drove CD8+ T cell activation and differentiation in Susac syndrome. The study compared CD8+ T cell repertoire clonality among 12 healthy donors, roughly 14 Susac syndrome patients and approximately 16 multiple sclerosis patients.

From a lookup of the germline V gene, CDR1 and CDR2 are SQVTM and ANQGSEA. Taken from cysteine to phenylalanine, the CDR3 has 12 residues. The entry retains the CDR3 DNA only, 36 bases that are in frame from base 1. Between the V and J ends, shortened by 8 bases and 0 bases respectively, the junction contains 10 bases. RNA was extracted using the RNeasy kit, and roughly 0.5 to 1 ug of the RNA was reverse transcribed with random hexamers. TCR beta CDR3 regions were amplified with the immunoSEQ multiplex PCR assay covering 54 Vbeta and 13 Jbeta segments. PCR amplification bias was corrected by using a synthetic template baseline for primer optimization and computational correction. Per the source publication's procedure: Only productive sequences were kept, with reads annotated to V, D and J genes according to IMGT and analyzed in immunoSEQ Analyzer. Clonality was calculated as one minus the Shannon entropy normalized by log2 of the number of productive unique sequences. For each patient and control, public and private clones were evaluated within the 100 most prevalent clones. Susac-specific clones were defined as absent from healthy and MS cohorts, over a thousand published viral clones and other ImmuneACCESS disease sequences. TCRdb reprocessed the public reads (quality trimming at Q25 with fastp, clone calling with MiXCR) and kept in-frame beta chains. Rows merge per CDR3 protein into single entries with the most common DNA and genes. The V and J calls reflect TCRdb's pipeline rather than the authors' work. The sample profile shows roughly 300,000 distinct CDR3 sequences; about 85% of them were found once. The ten largest make up approximately 0.11% of the sample.

Peripheral blood CD8+ and CD4+ T cells from healthy donors, Susac syndrome patients and multiple sclerosis patients were profiled using high-throughput TCR beta sequencing. The multiple sclerosis controls were treatment-naive patients who had stable or active relapsing-remitting disease and met the revised McDonald criteria. Bulk CD8+ and CD4+ T cells were purified magnetically by negative isolation, whereas CD8+ TEMRA cells were enriched by FACS. Blood was collected in EDTA tubes and processed within 24 hours, with PBMCs isolated through density gradient centrifugation. PBMCs destined for TCR sequencing were cryopreserved in liquid nitrogen and later thawed in a 37 °C water bath. The sorted or isolated CD4+, CD8+ and CD8+ TEMRA cells had a purity of 90% or higher. Findings and caveats that apply to the study as a whole: The number of individuals in the TCR sequencing and HLA analysis was acknowledged as relatively small.

The specimen sequenced was CD8+ T cells from PBMCs. This chain joins TRBV29-1 to TRBJ1-2; no D gene can be assigned with confidence. This clonotype was obtained from a human donor with multiple sclerosis. The CDR3 region reads CSSGDSNYGYTF. The sequenced DNA is TGCAGCTCTGGAGATTCTAACTATGGCTACACCTTC.